The 18 T cell receptor beta chains below were found in one sample sequenced in a study of blood T cell repertoires in COVID-19. The table came from immunoSEQ multiplex PCR; TCRdb's copy has only in-frame clones and leaves some out. The repertoire includes roughly 360,000 clones, more than 75% of them detected once, and 1% to 1.5% sits in the top ten. What was sequenced was PBMCs or T cells enriched from blood (not recorded which). These receptors all stem from a man younger than 40 who had recovered from COVID-19.

This clone was seen a single time. V usage is TRBV9 and J usage is TRBJ1-2; 9 positions agree with TRBD1. The CDR3 totals 15 residues. The germline V gene has CDR1 SGDLS and CDR2 YYNGEE. V was pared by 4 bases and J by 0 bases, with 4 bases of the junction left unmatched. The CDR3, as DNA: TGTGCCAGCAGCTCAACAGGGGGCGCTAACTATGGCTACACCTTC. This translates into CASSSTGGANYGYTF.

This clone was seen just once. Relative to the germline gene, one junction end is altered; a read error may explain this. J is TRBJ1-1 and V is TRBV12-3 or TRBV12-4; D might be TRBD1 (5 bases). CDR3 length: 13 amino acids. CDR3 region: CASTLGAYREAFF. CDR3 coding DNA: TGTGCCAGCACTTTAGGGGCGTACAGGGAAGCTTTCTTT.

This chain uses TRBV5-1 with TRBJ2-2, with a possible D match to TRBD1 (6 bases). Between the trimmed V and J ends, which lost 5 bases and 1 base, there was a span of 12 bases. This CDR3 is 15 amino acids long. Germline CDR1 reads SGHRS; CDR2 reads YFSETQ. CDR3 nucleotides: TGCGCCAGCAGAAAAAGACAGGAGAACACCGGGGAGCTGTTTTTT. Residues: CASRKRQENTGELFF.

About this clone: The identical CDR3 is also encoded by other nucleotide sequences in the sample. V is TRBV25-1 and J is TRBJ1-2, with D possibly TRBD1 on 6 matching bases. Germline CDR1 MGHDK, CDR2 SYGVNS. CDR3 length: 12 residues. V was pared by 3 bases and J by 4 bases, with 6 bases between. DNA of the CDR3: TGTGCCAGCAGTGAGGGGGCCTATGGCTACACCTTC. Encoded protein: CASSEGAYGYTF.

The rearrangement joins TRBV5-1 to TRBJ1-3; D is ambiguous. Trimming removed 4 bases from V and 7 bases from J, with 18 bases in between. The CDR3 totals 15 residues. Germline V lookup: CDR1 SGHRS, CDR2 YFSETQ. CDR3 in DNA: TGCGCCAGCAGCCCGGGTCCGGGTCTCGGGAACACCATATATTTT. Its protein is CASSPGPGLGNTIYF.

The rearrangement joins TRBV9 to TRBJ2-1, with a weak D call TRBD1 (5 bases). V gave up 0 bases and J gave up 4 bases, with 8 bases separating them. Germline V gives CDR1 SGDLS, CDR2 YYNGEE. The CDR3 loop spans 14 amino acids. CDR3 bases: TGTGCCAGCAGCGTAGATGCAGGGTACAATGAGCAGTTCTTC. Translation: CASSVDAGYNEQFF.

The V call is TRBV7-8, the J call TRBJ2-2, with TRBD1 matching over 11 bases. From germline, CDR1 is SGHVS and CDR2 FQNEAQ. V lost 5 bases to trimming and J lost 6 bases; unmatched junction nucleotides: 5. This CDR3 comprises 15 residues. CDR3 bases: TGTGCCAGCAGCGACCGGGACAGGGGGTCCGGGGAGCTGTTTTTT. It is translated as CASSDRDRGSGELFF.

This chain joins TRBV7-9 and TRBJ1-2, with 7 positions matching TRBD1. V was pared by 1 base and J by 8 bases, with 7 bases of the junction left unmatched. The CDR3 contains 14 residues. The germline gives CDR1 SEHNR, CDR2 FQNEAQ (reference sequence). The CDR3 loop reads CASSLEAGGEGYTF. The CDR3 nucleotides are TGTGCCAGCAGCTTAGAGGCAGGGGGAGAAGGCTACACCTTC. Filled out from reference TRBV7-9 and TRBJ1-2, the complete variable domain reads DTGVSQNPRHKITKRGQNVTFRCDPISEHNRLYWYRQTLGQGPEFLTYFQNEAQLEKSRLLSDRFSAERPKGSFSTLEIQRTEQGDSAMYLCASSLEAGGEGYTFGSGTRLTVV.

The rearrangement links TRBV27 to TRBJ2-5, with D hard to call. The CDR3 consists of 15 residues. V gave up 5 bases and J gave up 2 bases, with 15 bases separating them. Looked up from germline, CDR1 is MNHEY and CDR2 is SMNVEV (reference sequence). This chain's CDR3 is CASSPRVGRQETQYF. The CDR3 nucleotides read TGTGCCAGCAGTCCCCGGGTGGGTAGACAAGAGACCCAGTACTTC.

The chain combines TRBV19 with TRBJ1-5; no reliable D call. This CDR3 is built from 17 residues. V was clipped by 4 bases and J by 0 bases, with 16 bases between them. The V gene's germline CDR1 is LNHDA and CDR2 SQIVND (reference sequence). The CDR3 DNA sequence: TGTGCCAGTAGTACCTCTCGATCCGAGAGTAGCAATCAGCCCCAGCATTTT. Its translation: CASSTSRSESSNQPQHF.

A word on this clone: The junction differs from germline at one of its ends, possibly a read error. The V call is TRBV25-1, the J call TRBJ1-2, with 10 bases aligning to TRBD1. The CDR3 totals 15 residues. The V gene's germline CDR1 is MGHDK and CDR2 SYGVNS. CDR3 DNA sequence: TGTGCCAGCAGTGAAACCGGGACAGGGGCGCTCGGGTGCGCCTTC. Its translation: CASSETGTGALGCAF.

V gene TRBV6-1 combines with J gene TRBJ2-3, with TRBD1 matching over 8 bases. Losses at the gene ends were 1 base for V and 0 bases for J; bases not matched to a gene: 0. Germline lookup yields CDR1 MNHNS and CDR2 SASEGT. The CDR3 spans 15 residues. CDR3 residues: CASSEGTGSTDTQYF. CDR3 nucleotide sequence: TGTGCCAGCAGTGAAGGGACAGGGAGCACAGATACGCAGTATTTT.

The chain links TRBV11-3 to TRBJ2-5; tentative D call: TRBD2 (7 bases). Germline V gene sequence: CDR1 SGHNT, CDR2 YENEEA. This CDR3 has 14 amino acids. V shed 2 bases and J shed 2 bases, with 9 bases lying between them. This CDR3 is CASSLRGGQETQYF. The CDR3 DNA is TGTGCCAGCAGCTTAAGGGGGGGTCAAGAGACCCAGTACTTC.

This chain links TRBV5-4 with TRBJ2-7, with 7 bases identical to TRBD2. V shed 1 base, J shed 2 bases, and the junction held 3 bases outside the gene matches. The CDR3 contains 14 residues. CDR1 SGHNT and CDR2 YYREEE come from the germline V gene (reference sequence). The CDR3 here is CASSLRGETYEQYF. The CDR3 bases are TGTGCCAGCAGCTTGCGGGGGGAGACCTACGAGCAGTACTTC.

This clone has only a few counts. J is TRBJ1-1 and V is TRBV7-2; D not resolved. In germline, CDR1 is SGHTA, CDR2 FQGNSA. V gave up 0 bases and J gave up 0 bases, with 8 bases separating them. The CDR3 is 15 amino acids. The chain's CDR3 is CASSLAQSMNTEAFF. CDR3 DNA sequence: TGTGCCAGCAGCTTAGCTCAATCCATGAACACTGAAGCTTTCTTT.

The rearrangement links TRBV18 to TRBJ2-1; 13 bases match TRBD2. This CDR3 spans 15 amino acids. After removal of 3 bases from V and 10 bases from J, the junction contained 6 bases not matched to a gene. Germline assignment: CDR1 KGHSH and CDR2 LQKENI. The DNA for the CDR3 is TGTGCCAGCTCACCTCGGACTAGCGGGGGAGAAGAGCAGTTCTTC. It encodes CASSPRTSGGEEQFF.

The chain carries TRBV5-4 and TRBJ1-1; 10 bases agree with TRBD1. V gave up 3 bases and J gave up 0 bases; unmatched junction bases: 5. This CDR3 has 16 amino acids. CDR1 and CDR2 (germline): SGHNT, YYREEE (reference sequence). The CDR3 DNA reads as TGTGCCAGCAGCTGGGGGACAGGGGAAATGAACACTGAAGCTTTCTTT. It encodes CASSWGTGEMNTEAFF.

The chain employs TRBV29-1 and TRBJ2-3; 7 nucleotides match TRBD1. This CDR3 spans 17 amino acids. Germline lookup yields CDR1 SQVTM and CDR2 ANQGSEA. V shed 3 bases, J shed 2 bases, and the junction held 14 bases outside the gene matches. In DNA, the CDR3 is TGCAGCGTTGAGGAAAGTTGGGGACAGATCTACACAGATACGCAGTATTTT. Translated: CSVEESWGQIYTDTQYF.